The T cell receptor beta chain described here comes from a study of blood T cell repertoires in COVID-19. Looking at the study overall: T cells, B-cell-depleted T cells, or PBMCs provided the cDNA or gDNA that served as material.

V was shortened by 4 bases and J by 1 base, with 11 bases between the two germline ends. The germline CDR1 and CDR2 sequences are SGHTA and FQGTGA. The CDR3 covers 16 residues. This table comes from immunoSEQ multiplex PCR, and its TCRdb copy is limited to in-frame clones, with some not included. The profile shows some 200,000 clones, 83% of them singletons. The sequenced sample was peripheral blood. The clonotype originates from a woman aged 40 to 50 with acute or convalescent COVID-19. The chain combines TRBV7-3 with TRBJ2-6, with D perhaps matching TRBD2 (6 bases). The CDR3 loop is CASSSRRESGANVLTF. CDR3 coding DNA: TGTGCCAGCAGCTCCCGTCGGGAGTCTGGGGCCAACGTCCTGACTTTC.